These T cell receptor beta chains were read from a single sample in a study of cytomegalovirus exposure and HLA in healthy donors. Sequenced by immunoSEQ multiplex PCR; TCRdb stores in-frame clones only, minus some. The repertoire includes 30,000 to 45,000 clones, around half of them detected once, and around 6.2% sits in the top ten. Material for sequencing was PBMCs. These receptors were collected from a middle-aged woman in good health and CMV-seropositive. The CDR3 runs from the conserved cysteine through the conserved F or W. A D gene is named only where the DNA matches it firmly. Size tells how often a clone was seen (once, few, many) or the class of an expanded clone, and some rows leave it out.

V gene	J gene	D gene	clone size	CDR3 DNA	CDR3 protein
TRBV2	TRBJ1-6	TRBD1	few	TGTGCCAGCAGTGTAACAGGGGCTTTTTATAATAATTCACCCCTCCACTTT	CASSVTGAFYNNSPLHF
TRBV11-2	TRBJ2-3	TRBD2	.	TGTGCCAGCAGCCGAGCGGGGGGGCTTTCAGATACGCAGTATTTT	CASSRAGGLSDTQYF
TRBV15	TRBJ2-3	TRBD2	few	TGTGCCACCAGCGTTAGCGGGGCCACAGATACGCAGTATTTT	CATSVSGATDTQYF
TRBV2	TRBJ2-2	.	.	TGTGCCAGCAGGAACGGGGGACGGGTCGGGGAGCTGTTTTTT	CASRNGGRVGELFF
TRBV6-1	TRBJ2-1	TRBD2	few	TGTGCCAGCAGAGCCGGGACTAGTATCAATGAGCAGTTCTTC	CASRAGTSINEQFF
TRBV2	TRBJ1-5	TRBD1	.	TGTGCCAGCAGCGGGGACAGTAATCATCAGCCCCAGCATTTT	CASSGDSNHQPQHF
TRBV9	TRBJ2-1	TRBD2	.	TGTGCCAGCAGCGTAGGGACTAGCTACAATGAGCAGTTCTTC	CASSVGTSYNEQFF
TRBV2	TRBJ1-5	TRBD1	.	TGTGCCAGCGCCGACAGGGGGTTCAGACAGCCCCAGCATTTT	CASADRGFRQPQHF
TRBV7-2	TRBJ2-7	TRBD2	.	TGTGCCAGCAGCCCCACTAGCGGGGGGGCGAGGGAGCAGTACTTC	CASSPTSGGAREQYF
TRBV5-1	TRBJ1-3	TRBD1	few	TGCGCCAGCAGCAGAGGACAGGGAATCAGCTCTGGAAACACCATATATTTT	CASSRGQGISSGNTIYF
TRBV2	TRBJ1-5	TRBD1	.	TGTGCCAGCAAGAAAGGGACAGGGGGGGATAGCAATCAGCCCCAGCATTTT	CASKKGTGGDSNQPQHF
TRBV29-1	TRBJ2-3	.	.	TGCAGCTGGAGGGGGCGGACAGATACGCAGTATTTT	CSWRGRTDTQYF
TRBV28	TRBJ1-2	.	.	TGTGCCAGCAGTTCCCCGACTGTGCCTCGGGGCTACACCTTC	CASSSPTVPRGYTF
TRBV5-1	TRBJ2-5	.	.	TGCGCCAGCAGCTTGATCCCGCAAGAGACCCAGTACTTC	CASSLIPQETQYF
TRBV10-3	TRBJ1-2	TRBD1	.	TGTGCCATCAGTGAGTCTGGACAGGGCGTCTATGGCTACACCTTC	CAISESGQGVYGYTF
TRBV11-2	TRBJ1-4	TRBD1	once	TGTGCCAGCAGCTCCCCCCCGGGACAGGGGGATGAAAAACTGTTTTTT	CASSSPPGQGDEKLFF
TRBV29-1	TRBJ1-2	TRBD1	.	TGCAGCGTTGGAGGGGGACAGGGCTATGGCTACACCTTC	CSVGGGQGYGYTF
TRBV6-1	TRBJ1-1	.	medium-sized	TGTGCCAGCTCAAGGCGGGTCACTGAAGCTTTCTTT	CASSRRVTEAFF
TRBV14	TRBJ2-1	TRBD2	medium-sized	TGTGCCAGCCATTCTAGCGGGGGGCACTACAATGAGCAGTTCTTC	CASHSSGGHYNEQFF
TRBV23-1	TRBJ2-1	.	.	TGCGCCAGCAGTCAATTAATCGGCAATGAGCAGTTCTTC	CASSQLIGNEQFF
TRBV7-6	TRBJ1-4	TRBD1	.	TGTGCCAGCAGCCCGGGACAGGGAGATCATGAAAAACTGTTTTTT	CASSPGQGDHEKLFF
TRBV28	TRBJ1-1	.	.	TGTGCCAGCAGCCCCCGGGGCAGGGGGAACACTGAAGCTTTCTTT	CASSPRGRGNTEAFF
TRBV28	TRBJ2-5	TRBD2	.	TGTGCCAGCAGTTTATTCCAACTAGCGGGGGGGGTGACCCAGTACTTC	CASSLFQLAGGVTQYF
TRBV29-1	TRBJ1-5	.	.	TGCAGCGTAGACAGGAGAGATCAGCCCCAGCATTTT	CSVDRRDQPQHF
TRBV18	TRBJ1-1	TRBD1	few	TGTGCCAGCTCACCACGACAGGGGGAAAACACTGAAGCTTTCTTT	CASSPRQGENTEAFF
TRBV27	TRBJ1-2	.	once	TGTGCCAGCAGTTTAAAGGGGAAGGACTATGGCTACACCTTC	CASSLKGKDYGYTF
TRBV13	TRBJ2-1	TRBD2	few	TGTGCCAGCAGCTCTGCCCAGCTAGCGGGGGGCCTCCGGAACGGGGGTGAGCAGTTCTTC	CASSSAQLAGGLRNGGEQFF
TRBV4-1	TRBJ1-2	.	few	TGCGCCAGCAGCCAAGATTTAGTAACTAACTATGGCTACACCTTC	CASSQDLVTNYGYTF
TRBV28	TRBJ2-5	.	few	TGTGCCAGCAGTCCGGCGGGGTTTGAGACCCAGTACTTC	CASSPAGFETQYF
TRBV5-4	TRBJ2-1	.	.	TGTGCCAGCAGCTTGGCCGAGGCCAACAATGAGCAGTTCTTC	CASSLAEANNEQFF
TRBV5-8	TRBJ2-7	.	few	TGTGCCAGCAGCCGACTAGATTCCTACGAGCAGTACTTC	CASSRLDSYEQYF
TRBV7-6	TRBJ2-2	.	.	TGTGCCAGCAGCCTAGTCTCCGGGCAAACAGCGGGCGCCGGGGAGCTGTTTTTT	CASSLVSGQTAGAGELFF
TRBV4-2	TRBJ2-3	TRBD2	.	TGTGCCAGCAGCCTTAAACGGGAAGCGGGGGGGCATATAGATACGCAGTATTTT	CASSLKREAGGHIDTQYF
TRBV19	TRBJ2-2	TRBD1	medium-sized	TGTGCCAGTAGATTGGGACAGGGGGTCCTGGAGCTGTTTTTT	CASRLGQGVLELFF
TRBV19	TRBJ1-2	.	few	TGTGCCAGTAGAACCCTCGACAGGTCCTATGGCTACACCTTC	CASRTLDRSYGYTF
TRBV21-1	TRBJ2-5	.	once	TGTGCCAGCAGATGGGACATTAGAGAGACCCAGTACTTC	CASRWDIRETQYF
TRBV5-1	TRBJ2-1	.	.	TGCGCCAGCAGCTTAATTCGGCCGGGTCGGGGGAATGAGCAGTTCTTC	CASSLIRPGRGNEQFF
TRBV5-1	TRBJ2-3	TRBD2	few	TGCGCCAGCAGCTCCGCCGGGACTAGCGTCGCAGATACGCAGTATTTT	CASSSAGTSVADTQYF
TRBV7-2	TRBJ2-7	TRBD1	.	TGTGCCAGCAGCGTCGCCACCGGGACAGCCTACGAGCAGTACTTC	CASSVATGTAYEQYF
TRBV7-9	TRBJ1-2	.	.	TGTGCCAGCAGCTTAGTTGGTACGGGGGAGCGCACCTTC	CASSLVGTGERTF
TRBV7-3	TRBJ2-3	TRBD1	.	TGTGCCAGCAGCTGGGACAGCCACACAGATACGCAGTATTTT	CASSWDSHTDTQYF
TRBV5-8	TRBJ1-2	.	few	TGTGCCAATTCCCACCCGGTGACAGATAACTATGGCTACACCTTC	CANSHPVTDNYGYTF
TRBV7-9	TRBJ2-1	TRBD2	few	TGTGCCAGCAGCTTCAGCGGGGAGAGCAATGAGCAGTTCTTC	CASSFSGESNEQFF
TRBV6-6	TRBJ1-4	.	few	TGTGCCACCTCCCCTCCGGGACAAAATGAAAAACTGTTTTTT	CATSPPGQNEKLFF
TRBV18	TRBJ2-1	TRBD1	.	TGTGCCAGCTCTCAAGGCAGGGGGCAAGCCAATGAGCAGTTCTTC	CASSQGRGQANEQFF
TRBV28	TRBJ1-5	TRBD1	.	TGTGCCAGCGGTACAGGGGGGAGGGGCCCGAATCAGCCCCAGCATTTT	CASGTGGRGPNQPQHF
TRBV5-4	TRBJ2-5	TRBD2	.	TGTGCCAGCAGCTTGGGGACTAGCGGGGGGGCAAAGACCCAGTACTTC	CASSLGTSGGAKTQYF
TRBV13	TRBJ1-6	.	once	TGTGCCAGCAGCCGCTCCCCGATGGAGTATAATTCACCCCTCCACTTT	CASSRSPMEYNSPLHF
TRBV4-2	TRBJ1-6	.	.	TGTGCCAGCAGCCAAGTCAGGGGTCGAAATTCACCCCTCCACTTT	CASSQVRGRNSPLHF
TRBV7-2	TRBJ2-7	.	.	TGTGCCAGCAGCTTTACAGAGTCCTACGAGCAGTACTTC	CASSFTESYEQYF
TRBV7-2	TRBJ2-1	.	.	TGTGCCAGCAGCTTAGCGGGGGCTCCGCGTGAGCAGTTCTTC	CASSLAGAPREQFF